One and the same sample provided the 19 T cell receptor beta chains below, sequenced in a study of shared clonotypes between healthy human individuals. Clones were read by immunoSEQ multiplex PCR, and TCRdb kept only the in-frame ones, dropping some. This table holds 1,400,000 or so clones, around 98.5% found once. What was sequenced was naive CD4+ T cells sorted from blood. Specified subset: CD45RA+ positively selected. The receptors were gathered from a man younger than 45 in good health.

This chain connects TRBV5-1 to TRBJ2-1; TRBD2 matches at 9 bases. Looked up from germline, CDR1 is SGHRS and CDR2 is YFSETQ. The CDR3 runs 16 residues. J lost 3 bases, V lost 0 bases, and 4 bases had no gene match. The CDR3 sequence: CASSLGTTSGYNEQFF. The CDR3 DNA is TGCGCCAGCAGCTTGGGCACGACTAGCGGCTACAATGAGCAGTTCTTC.

The chain is built from TRBV18 and TRBJ2-1, with 8 bases identical to TRBD2. Germline V gene data show CDR1 as KGHSH and CDR2 as LQKENI. The J segment lost 2 bases and the V segment lost 3 bases, leaving 3 bases of the junction unmatched. This CDR3 contains 15 residues. The CDR3 bases are TGTGCCAGCTCACCTATAGCGGGAACCTACAATGAGCAGTTCTTC. Amino acid sequence: CASSPIAGTYNEQFF.

This rearrangement joins TRBV9 to TRBJ2-7; TRBD1 is a possible D gene (6 bases). The CDR3 spans 14 residues. Trimming stripped 4 bases from V and 0 bases from J, with 11 bases between. Germline lookup yields CDR1 SGDLS and CDR2 YYNGEE. The CDR3 is CASSTTGHSYEQYF. In nucleotides, the CDR3 is TGTGCCAGCAGCACGACGGGACACTCCTACGAGCAGTACTTC. The entire variable domain, with the rest obtained from reference TRBV9 and TRBJ2-7, is as follows: DSGVTQTPKHLITATGQRVTLRCSPRSGDLSVYWYQQSLDQGLQFLIQYYNGEERAKGNILERFSAQQFPDLHSELNLSSLELGDSALYFCASSTTGHSYEQYFGPGTRLTVT.

CDR3 nucleotide sequence: TGTGCCAGCAGTGAGGCGCACTCTGGGGCCAACGTCCTGACTTTC. Translating gives CASSEAHSGANVLTF. The genes are TRBV2 and TRBJ2-6; D uncertain. The germline V and J ends were trimmed by 3 bases and 0 bases, with 6 bases remaining between them. Germline CDR1 and CDR2: SNHLY and FYNNEI. The CDR3 consists of 15 residues.

This clone has just one count. This sequence joins TRBV5-1 and TRBJ2-2; TRBD1 matches 7 bases. Germline trimming cut 0 bases from V and 6 bases from J; bases unmatched to any gene: 8. The CDR3 extends over 16 amino acids. The germline CDR1 and CDR2 sequences are SGHRS and YFSETQ. The CDR3 here is CASSLVGGLGPGELFF. In nucleotides, the CDR3 is TGCGCCAGCAGCTTGGTAGGGGGCTTAGGCCCCGGGGAGCTGTTTTTT.

On this clone itself: Other DNA sequences within the sample encode an identical CDR3. V and J are TRBV5-1 and TRBJ1-1; D may be TRBD1 (5 bases). From germline, CDR1 is SGHRS and CDR2 YFSETQ. The CDR3 covers 14 residues. The ends were cut back, 0 bases at V and 4 bases at J, with 10 bases in the middle. The CDR3 loop reads CASSLGGRGTEAFF. CDR3 DNA: TGCGCCAGCAGCTTGGGGGGACGGGGCACTGAAGCTTTCTTT.

The chain links TRBV7-9 to TRBJ2-1, with 9 nucleotides matching TRBD1. Losses at the gene ends were 7 bases for V and 1 base for J; bases not matched to a gene: 2. CDR3 length: 14 amino acids. In germline, CDR1 is SEHNR, CDR2 FQNEAQ (reference sequence). CDR3 nucleotide sequence: TGTGCCAGCAAGGGGACAGGGTCCTACAATGAGCAGTTCTTC. Protein product: CASKGTGSYNEQFF.

The rearrangement uses TRBV7-9 and TRBJ2-7, with D tentatively TRBD2 (6 bases). Germline V gene data show CDR1 as SEHNR and CDR2 as FQNEAQ (reference sequence). The CDR3 is 12 residues long. V dropped 10 bases and J dropped 3 bases, with 13 bases sitting between them. CDR3 sequence (DNA): TGTGCCACCGGACGGGAGATCTACGAGCAGTACTTC. Translating it yields CATGREIYEQYF.

About this clone itself: The same CDR3 arises from other DNA sequences in this sample as well. This rearrangement joins TRBV18 to TRBJ2-7, with 8 bases fitting TRBD1. CDR3 length: 15 amino acids. With V trimmed by 3 bases and J by 2 bases, 6 bases remained unmatched. The germline V gene has CDR1 KGHSH and CDR2 LQKENI. The CDR3 nucleotides are TGTGCCAGCTCACCTAGGACAGGGAGCCCCTACGAGCAGTACTTC. Its protein is CASSPRTGSPYEQYF.

V and J are TRBV19 and TRBJ2-7, with 8 bases identical to TRBD1. Trimming at V came to 3 bases and at J to 3 bases, leaving 7 bases not matched to a gene. The germline V gene encodes CDR1 LNHDA and CDR2 SQIVND (reference sequence). This CDR3 region has 15 residues. The CDR3 sequence: CASSMGTGDYYEQYF. The CDR3 DNA is TGTGCCAGTAGTATGGGGACAGGAGACTACTACGAGCAGTACTTC.

As regards this clone: This specimen includes other DNA sequences encoding the same CDR3. The chain has TRBV19 and TRBJ1-5; D unclear. This CDR3 comprises 14 residues. CDR1 is LNHDA and CDR2 is SQIVND in the germline V gene (reference sequence). Trimming pared 2 bases from V and 1 base from J, leaving 6 bases between. CDR3 protein: CASSISHSNQPQHF. The CDR3 region has the DNA TGTGCCAGTAGTATATCTCACAGCAATCAGCCCCAGCATTTT.

The V gene is TRBV28, the J gene TRBJ2-1, with D unresolved. This CDR3 spans 14 amino acids. V lost 3 bases and J 0 bases, leaving 6 bases between the germline ends. Looked up from germline, CDR1 is MDHEN and CDR2 is SYDVKM. CDR3 loop: CASSFPGSYNEQFF. The CDR3, as DNA: TGTGCCAGCAGTTTCCCGGGCTCCTACAATGAGCAGTTCTTC.

This sequence joins TRBV18 and TRBJ2-1, with D possibly being TRBD1 or TRBD2 (8 bases each). CDR1 is KGHSH, CDR2 LQKENI, per germline. The CDR3 length is 17 residues. Trimming left V 3 bases short and J 6 bases short, with 21 bases between. CDR3 protein: CASSPPGQGGRSNEQFF. The CDR3 DNA follows: TGTGCCAGCTCACCGCCTGGACAGGGCGGGAGGTCCAATGAGCAGTTCTTC. Complete variable domain (other parts from reference TRBV18 and TRBJ2-1): NAGVMQNPRHLVRRRGQEARLRCSPMKGHSHVYWYRQLPEEGLKFMVYLQKENIIDESGMPKERFSAEFPKEGPSILRIQQVVRGDSAAYFCASSPPGQGGRSNEQFFGPGTRLTVL.

V and J are TRBV28 and TRBJ2-1, with D perhaps matching TRBD1 (5 bases). The CDR3 extends over 12 amino acids. Germline lookup yields CDR1 MDHEN and CDR2 SYDVKM. Trimming stripped 4 bases from V and 8 bases from J, with 9 bases between. CDR3 amino acids: CASSSLGDEQFF. For the CDR3, the DNA is TGTGCCAGCAGTTCTCTAGGGGATGAGCAGTTCTTC.

The gene calls are TRBV6-6 and TRBJ1-2; D call uncertain. V gave up 2 bases and J gave up 8 bases, with 12 bases separating them. CDR3 length equals 13 residues. Germline-derived CDR1 and CDR2 are MNHNY and SVGAGI (reference sequence). DNA of the CDR3: TGTGCCAGCAGTTACCGGCCAGAAACGGGCTACACCTTC. Translation gives CASSYRPETGYTF.

This clone was seen only once. The chain couples TRBV28 to TRBJ2-7; D remains unclear. CDR3 length: 13 residues. Germline V lookup: CDR1 MDHEN, CDR2 SYDVKM. With 5 bases removed from V and 2 bases from J, the gap between germline ends came to 10 bases. The CDR3 spells CASSRRSAYEQYF. The CDR3 DNA reads TGTGCCAGCAGTCGACGGAGCGCCTACGAGCAGTACTTC.

This chain uses TRBV18 with TRBJ1-5; possible D gene TRBD1, 5 bases. CDR3 length: 17 residues. V was pared by 3 bases and J by 2 bases, with 17 bases between. Germline assignment: CDR1 KGHSH and CDR2 LQKENI. This CDR3 reads CASSPQTRGYGNQPQHF. CDR3 sequence (DNA): TGTGCCAGCTCACCCCAAACTAGGGGCTATGGCAATCAGCCCCAGCATTTT. Full variable domain (remainder filled in from reference TRBV18 and TRBJ1-5): NAGVMQNPRHLVRRRGQEARLRCSPMKGHSHVYWYRQLPEEGLKFMVYLQKENIIDESGMPKERFSAEFPKEGPSILRIQQVVRGDSAAYFCASSPQTRGYGNQPQHFGDGTRLSIL.

This clone is a singleton in its sample. V gene TRBV14 combines with J gene TRBJ2-1; 8 positions match TRBD2. The CDR3 is 14 residues long. Germline loops: CDR1 SGHDN, CDR2 FVKESK. The V gene end was trimmed by 8 bases and the J gene end by 7 bases; junction bases not matched to a gene: 10. The DNA for the CDR3 is TGTGCCAGCGCCGGGAGGGCCGGGTTTAATGAGCAGTTCTTC. Protein: CASAGRAGFNEQFF.

V is TRBV11-3 and J is TRBJ2-1, with 14 bases lining up with TRBD2. The CDR3 is 18 residues long. V lost 2 bases to trimming and J lost 3 bases; unmatched junction nucleotides: 6. The germline V gene encodes CDR1 SGHNT and CDR2 YENEEA. The CDR3 loop is CASSLSGTSGSGYNEQFF. CDR3 sequence (DNA): TGTGCCAGCAGCTTAAGCGGGACTAGCGGGAGTGGCTACAATGAGCAGTTCTTC.